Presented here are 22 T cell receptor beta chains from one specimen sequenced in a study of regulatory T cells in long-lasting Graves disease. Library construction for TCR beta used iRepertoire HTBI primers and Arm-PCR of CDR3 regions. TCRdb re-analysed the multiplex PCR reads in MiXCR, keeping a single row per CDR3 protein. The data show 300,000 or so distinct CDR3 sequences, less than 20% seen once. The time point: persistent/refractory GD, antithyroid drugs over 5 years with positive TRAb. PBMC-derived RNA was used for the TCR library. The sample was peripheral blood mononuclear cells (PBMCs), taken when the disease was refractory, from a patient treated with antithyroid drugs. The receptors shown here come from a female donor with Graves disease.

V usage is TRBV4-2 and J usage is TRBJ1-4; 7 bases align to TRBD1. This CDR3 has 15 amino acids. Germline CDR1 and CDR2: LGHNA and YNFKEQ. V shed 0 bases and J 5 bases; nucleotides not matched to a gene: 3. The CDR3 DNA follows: TGTGCCAGCAGCCAAGATAGACAGGGAAATGAAAAACTGTTTTTT. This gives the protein CASSQDRQGNEKLFF.

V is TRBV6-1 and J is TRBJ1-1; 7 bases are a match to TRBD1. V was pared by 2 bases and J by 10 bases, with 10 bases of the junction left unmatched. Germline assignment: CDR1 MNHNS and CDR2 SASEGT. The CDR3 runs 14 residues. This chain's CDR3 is CASSEQTGAFPAFF. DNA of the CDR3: TGTGCCAGCAGTGAACAAACAGGGGCATTCCCAGCTTTCTTT.

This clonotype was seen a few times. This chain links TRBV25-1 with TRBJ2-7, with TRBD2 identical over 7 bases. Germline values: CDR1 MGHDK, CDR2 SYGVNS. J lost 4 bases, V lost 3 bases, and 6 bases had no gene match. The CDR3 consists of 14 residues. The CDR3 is CASSDSGLIYEQYF. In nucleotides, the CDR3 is TGTGCCAGCAGTGATAGCGGGTTGATTTACGAGCAGTACTTC.

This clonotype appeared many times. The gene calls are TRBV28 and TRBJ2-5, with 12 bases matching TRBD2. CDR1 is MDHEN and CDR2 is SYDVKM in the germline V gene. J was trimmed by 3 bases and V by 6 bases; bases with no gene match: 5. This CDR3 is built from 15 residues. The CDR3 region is CASRGTSGLKETQYF. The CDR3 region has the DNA TGTGCCAGCAGGGGGACTAGCGGGTTGAAAGAGACCCAGTACTTC.

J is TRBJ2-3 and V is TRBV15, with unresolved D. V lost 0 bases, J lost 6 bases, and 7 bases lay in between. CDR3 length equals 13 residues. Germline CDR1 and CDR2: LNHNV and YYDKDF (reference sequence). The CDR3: CATSRDPGDTQYF. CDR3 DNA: TGTGCCACCAGCAGAGATCCTGGGGATACGCAGTATTTT.

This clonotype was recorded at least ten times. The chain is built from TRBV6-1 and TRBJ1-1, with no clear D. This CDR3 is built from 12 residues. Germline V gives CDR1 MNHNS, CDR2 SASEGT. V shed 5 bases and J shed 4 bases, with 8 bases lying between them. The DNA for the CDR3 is TGTGCCAGCAGTAACACCGTCACTGAAGCTTTCTTT. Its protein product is CASSNTVTEAFF.

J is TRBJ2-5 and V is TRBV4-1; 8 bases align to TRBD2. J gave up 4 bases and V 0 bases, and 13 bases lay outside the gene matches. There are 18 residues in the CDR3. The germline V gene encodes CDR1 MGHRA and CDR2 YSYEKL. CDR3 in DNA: TGCGCCAGCAGCCAAGAATCAGGTACCGGGACTAGAGGAGAGACCCAGTACTTC. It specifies CASSQESGTGTRGETQYF.

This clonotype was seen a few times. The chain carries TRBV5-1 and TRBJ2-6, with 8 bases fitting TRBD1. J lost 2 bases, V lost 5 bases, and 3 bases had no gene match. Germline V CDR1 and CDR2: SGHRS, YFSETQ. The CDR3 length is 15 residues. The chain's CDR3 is CASSSRGPGANVLTF. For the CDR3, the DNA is TGCGCCAGCAGTTCCAGGGGGCCTGGGGCCAACGTCCTGACTTTC. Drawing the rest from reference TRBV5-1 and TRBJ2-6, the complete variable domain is KAGVTQTPRYLIKTRGQQVTLSCSPISGHRSVSWYQQTPGQGLQFLFEYFSETQRNKGNFPGRFSGRQFSNSRSEMNVSTLELGDSALYLCASSSRGPGANVLTFGAGSRLTVL.

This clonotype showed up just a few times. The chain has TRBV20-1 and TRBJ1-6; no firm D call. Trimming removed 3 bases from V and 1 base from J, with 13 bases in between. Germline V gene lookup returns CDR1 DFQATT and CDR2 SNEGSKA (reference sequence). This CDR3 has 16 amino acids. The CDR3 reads CSARSREGSYNSPLHF. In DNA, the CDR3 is TGCAGTGCTAGGTCGCGTGAAGGGTCCTATAATTCACCCCTCCACTTT.

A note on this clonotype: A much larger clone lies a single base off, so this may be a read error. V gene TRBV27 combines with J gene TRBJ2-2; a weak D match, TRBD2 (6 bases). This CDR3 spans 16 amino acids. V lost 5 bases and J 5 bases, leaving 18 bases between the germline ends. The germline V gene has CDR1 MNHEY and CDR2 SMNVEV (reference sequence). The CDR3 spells CASSPLSRGYTGELFF. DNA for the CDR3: TGTGCCAGCAGTCCGCTCTCGCGGGGATATACCGGGGAGCTGTTTTTT.

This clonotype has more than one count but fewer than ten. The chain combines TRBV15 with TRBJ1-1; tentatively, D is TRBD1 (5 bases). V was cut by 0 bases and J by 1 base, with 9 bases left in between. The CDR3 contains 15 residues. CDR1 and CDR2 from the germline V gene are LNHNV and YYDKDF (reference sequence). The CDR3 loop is CATSRDRVQNTEAFF. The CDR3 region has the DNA TGTGCCACCAGCAGAGACAGGGTACAGAACACTGAAGCTTTCTTT.

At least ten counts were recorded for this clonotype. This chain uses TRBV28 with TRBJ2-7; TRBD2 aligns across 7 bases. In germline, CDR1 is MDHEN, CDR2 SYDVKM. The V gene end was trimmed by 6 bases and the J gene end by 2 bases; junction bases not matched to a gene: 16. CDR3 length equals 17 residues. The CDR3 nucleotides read TGTGCCAGCAGAGGGACTACCGGAACCCGAGGCCCCTACGAGCAGTACTTC. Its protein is CASRGTTGTRGPYEQYF. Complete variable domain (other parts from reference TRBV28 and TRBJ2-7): DVKVTQSSRYLVKRTGEKVFLECVQDMDHENMFWYRQDPGLGLRLIYFSYDVKMKEKGDIPEGYSVSREKKERFSLILESASTNQTSMYLCASRGTTGTRGPYEQYFGPGTRLTVT.

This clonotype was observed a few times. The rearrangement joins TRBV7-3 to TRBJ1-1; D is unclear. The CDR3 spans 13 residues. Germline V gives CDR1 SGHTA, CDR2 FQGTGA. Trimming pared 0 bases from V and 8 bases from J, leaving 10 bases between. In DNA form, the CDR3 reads TGTGCCAGCAGCTTAACAGGTTCCAGGGAAGCTTTCTTT. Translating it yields CASSLTGSREAFF.

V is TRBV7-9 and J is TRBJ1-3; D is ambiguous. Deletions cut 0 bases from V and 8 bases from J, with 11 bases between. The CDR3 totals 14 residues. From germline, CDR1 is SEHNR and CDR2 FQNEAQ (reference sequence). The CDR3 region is CASSLALGSYTIYF. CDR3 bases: TGTGCCAGCAGCTTAGCGCTCGGCTCCTACACCATATATTTT.

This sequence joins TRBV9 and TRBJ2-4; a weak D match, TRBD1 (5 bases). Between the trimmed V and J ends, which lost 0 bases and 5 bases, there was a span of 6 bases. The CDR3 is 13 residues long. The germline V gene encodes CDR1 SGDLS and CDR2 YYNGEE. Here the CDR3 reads CASSVGGENIQYF. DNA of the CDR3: TGTGCCAGCAGCGTAGGGGGCGAAAACATTCAGTACTTC.

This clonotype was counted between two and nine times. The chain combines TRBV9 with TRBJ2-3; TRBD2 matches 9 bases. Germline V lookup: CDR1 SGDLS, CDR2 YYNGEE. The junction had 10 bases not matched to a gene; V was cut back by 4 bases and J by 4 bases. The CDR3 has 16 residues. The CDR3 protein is CASSPWGGGRADTQYF. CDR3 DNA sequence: TGTGCCAGCAGCCCCTGGGGGGGCGGGAGGGCAGATACGCAGTATTTT.

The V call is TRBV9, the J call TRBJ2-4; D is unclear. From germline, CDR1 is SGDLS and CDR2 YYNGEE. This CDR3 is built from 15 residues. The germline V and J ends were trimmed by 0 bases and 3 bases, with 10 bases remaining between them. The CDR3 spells CASSVATGGKNIQYF. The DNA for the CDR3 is TGTGCCAGCAGCGTAGCTACGGGCGGCAAAAACATTCAGTACTTC.

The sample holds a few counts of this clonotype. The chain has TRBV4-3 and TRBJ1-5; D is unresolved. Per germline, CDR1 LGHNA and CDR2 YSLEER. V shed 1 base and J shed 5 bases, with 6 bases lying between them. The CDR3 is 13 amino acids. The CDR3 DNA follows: TGCGCCAGCAGCCAAGTACTGGATCAGCCCCAGCATTTT. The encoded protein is CASSQVLDQPQHF.

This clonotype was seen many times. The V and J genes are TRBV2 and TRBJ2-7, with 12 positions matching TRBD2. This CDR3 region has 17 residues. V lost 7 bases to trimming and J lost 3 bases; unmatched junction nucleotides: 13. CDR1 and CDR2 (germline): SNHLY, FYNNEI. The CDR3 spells CASKSSGRASFVYEQYF. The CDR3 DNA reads TGTGCCAGCAAGTCTAGCGGGAGGGCCTCTTTCGTCTACGAGCAGTACTTC.

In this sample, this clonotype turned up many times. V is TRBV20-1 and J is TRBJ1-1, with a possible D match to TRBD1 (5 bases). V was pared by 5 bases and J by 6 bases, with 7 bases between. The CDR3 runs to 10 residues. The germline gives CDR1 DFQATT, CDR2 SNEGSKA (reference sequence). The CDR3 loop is CSAGHSEAFF. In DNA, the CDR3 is TGCAGTGCTGGACACTCTGAAGCTTTCTTT.

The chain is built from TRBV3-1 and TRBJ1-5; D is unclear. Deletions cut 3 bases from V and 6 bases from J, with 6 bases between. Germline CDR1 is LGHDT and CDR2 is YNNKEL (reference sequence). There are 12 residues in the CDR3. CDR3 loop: CASSHLGQPQHF. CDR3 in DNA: TGTGCCAGCAGCCATCTAGGTCAGCCCCAGCATTTT.

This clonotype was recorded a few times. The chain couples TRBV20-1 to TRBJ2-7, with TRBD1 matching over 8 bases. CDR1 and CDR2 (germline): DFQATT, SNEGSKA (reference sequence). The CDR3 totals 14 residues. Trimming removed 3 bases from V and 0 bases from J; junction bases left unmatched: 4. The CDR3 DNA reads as TGCAGTGCTAGCACAGGGGGGCTCTCCTACGAGCAGTACTTC. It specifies CSASTGGLSYEQYF.